These 9 T cell receptor beta chains came from one sample sequenced in a study of cytomegalovirus exposure and HLA in healthy donors. The primer mix had 60 Vbeta and 13 Jbeta primers. Using immunoSEQ multiplex PCR, the repertoire was profiled, and TCRdb retains in-frame clones only, with some absent. Of just over 200,000 clones listed, roughly 80% are singletons. Sample: PBMCs. These receptors were collected from a woman between 40 and 55 years old in good health and CMV-seronegative.

The chain recombines TRBV18 with TRBJ2-5, with 10 bases lining up with TRBD1. The CDR3 has 15 residues. Germline trimming cut 3 bases from V and 5 bases from J; bases unmatched to any gene: 6. In germline, CDR1 is KGHSH, CDR2 LQKENI. The CDR3 sequence is CASSPLDRGAETQYF. The CDR3 coding sequence is TGTGCCAGCTCACCGTTGGACAGGGGGGCGGAGACCCAGTACTTC.

V gene TRBV28 combines with J gene TRBJ1-2; 7 bases agree with TRBD1. From germline, CDR1 is MDHEN and CDR2 SYDVKM. V shed 4 bases and J 4 bases; nucleotides not matched to a gene: 6. The CDR3 spans 14 residues. This CDR3 reads CASSSPSGGYGYTF. The CDR3 DNA reads as TGTGCCAGCAGTTCCCCTTCAGGGGGCTATGGCTACACCTTC.

The CDR3 reads CASSLRGAGDHTDTQYF. CDR3 sequence (DNA): TGTGCCAGCAGCCTGCGGGGGGCGGGGGACCACACAGATACGCAGTATTTT. V and J are TRBV11-2 and TRBJ2-3; 8 bases line up with TRBD2. The length of the CDR3 is 17 residues. V trimming: 5 bases; J trimming: 2 bases; junction bases outside the gene matches: 12. Per germline, CDR1 SGHAT and CDR2 FQNNGV.

Details on this clone: The sample has other DNA sequences that encode this CDR3 too. CDR3 region: CSATYNEQFF. The CDR3 coding sequence is TGCAGTGCTACTTATAATGAGCAGTTCTTC. This chain uses TRBV20-1 with TRBJ2-1; D gene uncertain. The ends were cut back, 4 bases at V and 7 bases at J, with 5 bases in the middle. The CDR3 contains 10 residues. Germline CDR1 reads DFQATT; CDR2 reads SNEGSKA (reference sequence).

The chain is built from TRBV9 and TRBJ2-3; D may be TRBD2 (5 bases). The V end lost 6 bases, the J end lost 7 bases, and 24 bases lay between the germline ends. The CDR3 spans 16 residues. The germline gives CDR1 SGDLS, CDR2 YYNGEE. CDR3 nucleotide sequence: TGTGCCAGCACCAAGAGGCCCAGCCGGGAAGGAAATACGCAGTATTTT. Translation gives CASTKRPSREGNTQYF.

V usage is TRBV5-1 and J usage is TRBJ2-3; no clear D. Germline CDR1 is SGHRS and CDR2 is YFSETQ. The CDR3 contains 14 residues. Trimming pared 4 bases from V and 1 base from J, leaving 10 bases between. As DNA, the CDR3 is TGCGCCAGCAGCCCAGGTGGGCGCACAGATACGCAGTATTTT. Protein sequence: CASSPGGRTDTQYF.

Only a few counts were recorded for this clone. The chain has TRBV11-2 and TRBJ2-7, with TRBD2 as a possible D gene (6 bases). The CDR3 runs 18 residues. Looked up from germline, CDR1 is SGHAT and CDR2 is FQNNGV. V lost 5 bases, J lost 1 base, and 24 bases lay in between. The CDR3 region has the DNA TGTGCCAGCAGCCCACTGAATCGTGGTAGCGGAGATTCCTACGAGCAGTACTTC. Protein: CASSPLNRGSGDSYEQYF.

This clone was counted between two and nine times. The chain combines TRBV5-1 with TRBJ2-7, with 13 nucleotides matching TRBD2. The CDR3 sequence is 19 residues long. The germline gives CDR1 SGHRS, CDR2 YFSETQ. V was pared by 3 bases and J by 3 bases, with 15 bases of the junction left unmatched. The CDR3 protein is CASSSQPGLAGENNYEQYF. CDR3 nucleotides: TGCGCCAGCAGCTCCCAACCCGGACTAGCGGGAGAGAACAACTACGAGCAGTACTTC.

The chain recombines TRBV6-5 with TRBJ2-3, with D possibly TRBD1 on 5 matching bases. The V end lost 1 base, the J end lost 2 bases, and 10 bases lay between the germline ends. Germline assignment: CDR1 MNHEY and CDR2 SVGAGI. The CDR3 extends over 15 amino acids. This chain's CDR3 is CASSYWGRTTDTQYF. The CDR3 DNA reads as TGTGCCAGCAGTTACTGGGGCCGGACCACAGATACGCAGTATTTT.